The rows below give T cell receptor beta chains drawn from one sample of a study of blood T cell repertoires in COVID-19. Using immunoSEQ multiplex PCR, the repertoire was profiled, and TCRdb retains in-frame clones only, with some absent. The data show 150,000 to 200,000 clones, roughly 88% seen once. Sequencing input: PBMCs or T cells enriched from blood (not recorded which). These receptors were taken from a young woman who had recovered from COVID-19. Both conserved end residues are part of each CDR3. A D gene is named only where the DNA matches it firmly. Some rows mark clone size as missing; the rest say once, few, many or name a class of expanded clone.

once | NA | TRBJ2-7 | TRBV6-1 | CASSERRVKLTYEQYF | TGTGCCAGCAGTGAGCGGCGGGTTAAACTTACCTACGAGCAGTACTTC
NA | NA | TRBJ2-7 | TRBV13 | CASSLGREQYF | TGTGCCAGCAGCTTAGGCCGCGAGCAGTACTTC
once | TRBD2 | TRBJ2-1 | TRBV9 | CASSPSGSRYNEQFF | TGTGCCAGCAGCCCTAGCGGGAGCAGGTACAATGAGCAGTTCTTC
NA | NA | TRBJ2-1 | TRBV29-1 | CSVEDPDRKVYNEQFF | TGCAGCGTTGAAGATCCCGACAGGAAGGTCTACAATGAGCAGTTCTTC
NA | TRBD2 | TRBJ2-7 | TRBV3-1/TRBV3-2 | CASSQGIGLAGFHEQYF | TGTGCCAGCAGCCAAGGGATTGGACTAGCAGGTTTCCACGAGCAGTACTTC
NA | TRBD1 | TRBJ1-3 | TRBV30 | CAWSRQGAAGNTIYF | TGTGCCTGGAGTAGGCAGGGGGCGGCTGGAAACACCATATATTTT
NA | NA | TRBJ1-5 | TRBV7-9 | CASSSTGSSNQPQHF | TGTGCCAGCAGCTCAACAGGGAGTAGCAATCAGCCCCAGCATTTT
NA | NA | TRBJ2-3 | TRBV5-1 | CASSLGESPTDTQYF | TGCGCCAGCAGCTTGGGGGAGTCTCCCACAGATACGCAGTATTTT
NA | NA | TRBJ2-1 | TRBV2 | CASRTPKQGSGSYNEQFF | TGTGCCAGCAGGACACCTAAACAGGGTAGTGGCTCCTACAATGAGCAGTTCTTC
NA | NA | TRBJ1-5 | TRBV18 | CASSRTDSNQPQHF | TGTGCCAGCTCACGGACAGATAGCAATCAGCCCCAGCATTTT
NA | TRBD1 | TRBJ1-2 | TRBV28 | CASSTSQGADYNYGYTF | TGTGCCAGCAGTACCTCACAGGGGGCTGATTATAACTATGGCTACACCTTC
NA | TRBD2 | TRBJ2-1 | TRBV30 | CAWSVPRVSGRGNEQFF | TGTGCCTGGAGTGTACCCAGGGTGAGCGGGAGAGGGAATGAGCAGTTCTTC
NA | TRBD2 | TRBJ2-7 | TRBV18 | CASSPGTSDDEQYF | TGTGCCAGCTCACCAGGGACTAGCGACGACGAGCAGTACTTC
NA | TRBD2 | TRBJ2-1 | TRBV24-1 | CATSEDGTRAQFF | TGTGCCACCAGTGAGGACGGGACTAGGGCTCAGTTCTTC
few | NA | TRBJ1-1 | TRBV7-9 | CASSLAVGTEAFF | TGTGCCAGCAGCTTAGCGGTCGGCACTGAAGCTTTCTTT
NA | NA | TRBJ2-1 | TRBV9 | CASSVGGFHEQFF | TGTGCCAGCAGCGTAGGGGGCTTCCATGAGCAGTTCTTC
NA | NA | TRBJ2-3 | TRBV15 | CATSAGDSDTQYF | TGTGCCACCAGCGCAGGGGATTCGGATACGCAGTATTTT
NA | NA | TRBJ1-1 | TRBV19 | CASSQTWDTEAFF | TGTGCCAGTAGCCAGACTTGGGACACTGAAGCTTTCTTT
NA | TRBD1 | TRBJ2-7 | TRBV28 | CASNPTGTGRPYEQYF | TGTGCCAGCAATCCAACCGGGACAGGGCGTCCCTACGAGCAGTACTTC
once | TRBD2 | TRBJ2-3 | TRBV7-2 | CASSALAGGWADTQYF | TGTGCCAGCAGTGCACTAGCGGGAGGGTGGGCAGATACGCAGTATTTT
NA | NA | TRBJ1-2 | TRBV6-5 | CASSYSAEAGSYGYTF | TGTGCCAGCAGTTACTCTGCGGAGGCCGGATCCTATGGCTACACCTTC
NA | NA | TRBJ2-2 | TRBV19 | CATTPTATNTGELFF | TGTGCCACCACACCGACAGCTACGAACACCGGGGAGCTGTTTTTT
NA | NA | TRBJ1-5 | TRBV9 | CASSVDAVSNQPQHF | TGTGCCAGCAGCGTAGACGCAGTTAGCAATCAGCCCCAGCATTTT
once | TRBD2 | TRBJ2-3 | TRBV28 | CASQTGGPNLGDTQYF | TGTGCCAGCCAGACGGGAGGCCCCAACCTAGGGGATACGCAGTATTTT
NA | TRBD1 | TRBJ1-4 | TRBV6-5 | CASRGTGANEKLFF | TGTGCCAGCAGGGGGACAGGGGCTAATGAAAAACTGTTTTTT
NA | NA | TRBJ2-2 | TRBV7-9 | CASSASPGGRFTGELFF | TGTGCCAGCAGCGCATCCCCAGGAGGGCGATTTACCGGGGAGCTGTTTTTT
NA | NA | TRBJ1-2 | TRBV7-2 | CASSWDVGGSYGYTF | TGTGCCAGCAGCTGGGATGTTGGGGGCTCCTATGGCTACACCTTC
NA | TRBD1 | TRBJ1-6 | TRBV6-4 | CASTREQGMGFSPLHF | TGTGCCAGCACAAGAGAACAGGGGATGGGTTTCTCACCCCTCCACTTT
NA | TRBD1 | TRBJ2-7 | TRBV4-1 | CASSPPIVGTGKPHEQYF | TGCGCCAGCAGCCCCCCAATTGTGGGGACAGGGAAGCCCCACGAGCAGTACTTC
NA | TRBD2 | TRBJ2-2 | TRBV27 | CASSLSGGRATANTGELFF | TGTGCCAGCAGTTTATCGGGCGGGAGGGCCACCGCGAACACCGGGGAGCTGTTTTTT
NA | TRBD2 | TRBJ2-4 | TRBV19 | CASTIGGGGSAKNIQYF | TGTGCCAGTACCATTGGCGGGGGGGGAAGTGCCAAAAACATTCAGTACTTC
NA | NA | TRBJ2-3 | TRBV11-2 | CASSLSSADTQYF | TGTGCCAGCAGCTTATCTAGCGCAGATACGCAGTATTTT
NA | NA | TRBJ1-6 | TRBV6-4 | CASKPGGGNSPLHF | TGTGCCAGCAAACCGGGCGGGGGTAATTCACCCCTCCACTTT
NA | TRBD2 | TRBJ2-5 | TRBV6-1 | CASSEGGTRVETQYF | TGTGCCAGCAGTGAAGGGGGGACTAGAGTAGAGACCCAGTACTTC
NA | NA | TRBJ2-2 | TRBV3-1/TRBV3-2 | CASSQDYLTGELFF | TGTGCCAGCAGCCAAGACTACCTCACCGGGGAGCTGTTTTTT
few | NA | TRBJ1-5 | TRBV28 | CAYGGRGFDNQPQHF | TGTGCCTATGGCGGGCGAGGGTTTGACAATCAGCCCCAGCATTTT
NA | TRBD2 | TRBJ2-7 | TRBV5-4 | CASSYLAGANYEQYF | TGTGCCAGCAGCTACTTAGCGGGAGCGAACTACGAGCAGTACTTC
NA | NA | TRBJ2-7 | TRBV27 | CASSSIFSYEQYF | TGTGCCAGCAGTTCTATCTTTTCCTACGAGCAGTACTTC
NA | TRBD2 | TRBJ2-1 | TRBV28 | CASSPLPGTSENEQFF | TGTGCCAGCAGTCCTCTTCCGGGGACTAGCGAAAATGAGCAGTTCTTC
NA | NA | TRBJ1-5 | TRBV6-1 | CASSDRSSNQPQHF | TGTGCCAGCAGTGATCGGAGCAGCAATCAGCCCCAGCATTTT
NA | NA | TRBJ1-1 | TRBV4-1 | CASRLRVLGHQNTEAFF | TGCGCCAGCAGGCTAAGGGTCCTCGGACACCAGAACACTGAAGCTTTCTTT
NA | NA | TRBJ2-1 | TRBV29-1 | CSVEDYRSSYNEQFF | TGCAGCGTTGAAGACTACCGGAGCTCCTACAATGAGCAGTTCTTC
NA | NA | TRBJ2-7 | TRBV7-2 | CASSLGGALGWEQYF | TGTGCCAGCAGCTTAGGGGGCGCCTTGGGATGGGAGCAGTACTTC
few | NA | TRBJ2-7 | TRBV5-1 | CASSGHYEQYF | TGCGCCAGCAGCGGACACTACGAGCAGTACTTC
NA | TRBD1 | TRBJ2-1 | TRBV19 | CASSDWTGGDNEQFF | TGTGCCAGTAGTGATTGGACAGGGGGTGACAATGAGCAGTTCTTC
NA | TRBD2 | TRBJ2-5 | TRBV16 | CASSPGEGPDLGGGETQYF | TGTGCCAGCAGCCCTGGGGAGGGGCCCGATCTCGGTGGCGGAGAGACCCAGTACTTC
NA | TRBD1 | TRBJ1-2 | TRBV27 | CASRPDRGSYGYTF | TGTGCCAGCAGACCGGACAGGGGTAGCTATGGCTACACCTTC
NA | TRBD2 | TRBJ2-7 | TRBV9 | CASSSGTSGRLPSLDEQYF | TGTGCCAGCAGCTCTGGGACTAGCGGGAGGCTACCCTCTCTTGACGAGCAGTACTTC
NA | NA | TRBJ2-3 | TRBV18 | CASSPTSAGTDTQYF | TGTGCCAGCTCACCGACTAGTGCGGGCACAGATACGCAGTATTTT
NA | TRBD1 | TRBJ1-4 | TRBV15 | CATSRASGTENEKLFF | TGTGCCACCAGCAGAGCTTCCGGGACAGAAAATGAAAAACTGTTTTTT